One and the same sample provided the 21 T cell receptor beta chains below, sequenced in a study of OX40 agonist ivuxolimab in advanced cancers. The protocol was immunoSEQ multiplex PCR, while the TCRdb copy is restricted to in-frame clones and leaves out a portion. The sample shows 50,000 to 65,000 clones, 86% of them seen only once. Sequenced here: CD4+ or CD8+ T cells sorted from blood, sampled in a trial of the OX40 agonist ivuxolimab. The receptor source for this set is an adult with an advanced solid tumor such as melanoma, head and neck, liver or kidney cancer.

Written as DNA, the CDR3 is TGTGCCAGCAGTGATGCTCCTAGGAGGGGGACCCAGTACTTC. This sequence encodes CASSDAPRRGTQYF. The V call is TRBV25-1, the J call TRBJ2-5; the D gene is possibly TRBD2 (6 bases). CDR3 length equals 14 residues. Looked up from germline, CDR1 is MGHDK and CDR2 is SYGVNS. The V gene lost 3 bases and the J gene lost 7 bases, with 15 bases spanning the gap.

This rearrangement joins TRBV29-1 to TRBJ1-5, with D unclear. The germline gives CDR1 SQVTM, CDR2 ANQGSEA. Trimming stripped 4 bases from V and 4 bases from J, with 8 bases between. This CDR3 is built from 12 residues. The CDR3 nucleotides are TGCAGCGTTGCCAATAGAAATCAGCCCCAGCATTTT. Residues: CSVANRNQPQHF.

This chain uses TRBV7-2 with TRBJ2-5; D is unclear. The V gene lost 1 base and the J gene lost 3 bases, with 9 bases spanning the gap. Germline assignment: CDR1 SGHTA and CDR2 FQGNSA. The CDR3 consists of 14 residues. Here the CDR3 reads CASSLVADKETQYF. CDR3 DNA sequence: TGTGCCAGCAGCTTAGTGGCAGATAAAGAGACCCAGTACTTC.

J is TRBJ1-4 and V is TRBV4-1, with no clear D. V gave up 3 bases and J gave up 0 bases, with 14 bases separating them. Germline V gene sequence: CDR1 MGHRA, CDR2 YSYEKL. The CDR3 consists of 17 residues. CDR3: CASSQVWRDATNEKLFF. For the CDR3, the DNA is TGCGCCAGCAGCCAGGTTTGGAGGGATGCAACTAATGAAAAACTGTTTTTT.

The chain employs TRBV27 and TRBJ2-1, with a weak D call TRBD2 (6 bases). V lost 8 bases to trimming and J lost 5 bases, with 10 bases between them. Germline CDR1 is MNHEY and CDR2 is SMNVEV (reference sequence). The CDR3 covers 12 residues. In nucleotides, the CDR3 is TGTGCCAGCCCGGGACTTAACAATGAGCAGTTCTTC. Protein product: CASPGLNNEQFF.

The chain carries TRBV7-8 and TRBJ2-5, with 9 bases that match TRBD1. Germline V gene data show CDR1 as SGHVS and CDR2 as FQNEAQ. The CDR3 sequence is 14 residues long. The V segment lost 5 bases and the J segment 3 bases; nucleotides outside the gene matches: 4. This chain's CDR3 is CASSPRTGEETQYF. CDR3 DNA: TGTGCCAGCAGCCCGCGGACAGGGGAAGAGACCCAGTACTTC.

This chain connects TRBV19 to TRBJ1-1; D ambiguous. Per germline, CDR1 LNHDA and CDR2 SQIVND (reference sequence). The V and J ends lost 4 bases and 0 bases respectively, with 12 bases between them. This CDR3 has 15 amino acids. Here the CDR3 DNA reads TGTGCCAGTAGTAGAGCAGGCGTTATGAACACTGAAGCTTTCTTT. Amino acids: CASSRAGVMNTEAFF. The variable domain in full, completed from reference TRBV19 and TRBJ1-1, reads DGGITQSPKYLFRKEGQNVTLSCEQNLNHDAMYWYRQDPGQGLRLIYYSQIVNDFQKGDIAEGYSVSREKKESFPLTVTSAQKNPTAFYLCASSRAGVMNTEAFFGQGTRLTVV.

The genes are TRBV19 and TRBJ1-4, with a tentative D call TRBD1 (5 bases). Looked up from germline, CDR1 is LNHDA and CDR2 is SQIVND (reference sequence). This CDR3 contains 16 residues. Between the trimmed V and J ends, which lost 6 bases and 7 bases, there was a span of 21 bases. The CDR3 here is CASRSSDSLTFEKLFF. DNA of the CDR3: TGTGCCAGTAGATCCTCCGACAGTTTAACCTTTGAAAAACTGTTTTTT.

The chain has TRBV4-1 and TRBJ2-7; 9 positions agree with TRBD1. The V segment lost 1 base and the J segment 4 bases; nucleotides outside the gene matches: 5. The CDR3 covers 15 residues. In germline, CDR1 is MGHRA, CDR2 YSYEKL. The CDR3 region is CASSQVPGQGYEQYF. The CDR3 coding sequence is TGCGCCAGCAGCCAAGTACCGGGACAGGGTTACGAGCAGTACTTC.

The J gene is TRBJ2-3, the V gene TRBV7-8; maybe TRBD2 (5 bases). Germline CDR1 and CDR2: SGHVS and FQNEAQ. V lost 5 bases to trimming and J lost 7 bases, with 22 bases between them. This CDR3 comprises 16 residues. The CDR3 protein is CASSLRSVREAYTQYF. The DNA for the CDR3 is TGTGCCAGCAGCCTGAGGTCTGTCCGGGAAGCTTATACGCAGTATTTT.

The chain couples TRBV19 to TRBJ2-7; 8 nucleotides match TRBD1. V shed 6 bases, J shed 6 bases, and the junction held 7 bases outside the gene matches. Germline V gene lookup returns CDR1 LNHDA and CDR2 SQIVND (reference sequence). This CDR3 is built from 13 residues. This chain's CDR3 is CASRFQGAGEQYF. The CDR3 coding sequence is TGTGCCAGTAGGTTCCAGGGGGCCGGCGAGCAGTACTTC.

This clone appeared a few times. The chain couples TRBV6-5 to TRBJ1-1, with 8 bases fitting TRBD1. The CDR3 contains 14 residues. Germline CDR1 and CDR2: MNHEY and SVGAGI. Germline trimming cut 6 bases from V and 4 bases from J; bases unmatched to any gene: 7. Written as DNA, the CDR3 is TGTGCCAGCAGGGGGACAGGACAGACCACTGAAGCTTTCTTT. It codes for CASRGTGQTTEAFF.

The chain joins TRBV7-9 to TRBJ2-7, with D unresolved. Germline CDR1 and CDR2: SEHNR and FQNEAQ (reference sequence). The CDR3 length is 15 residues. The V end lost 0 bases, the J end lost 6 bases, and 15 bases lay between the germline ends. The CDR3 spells CASSLARRLYSEQYF. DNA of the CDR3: TGTGCCAGCAGCTTAGCGCGACGCCTTTACTCCGAGCAGTACTTC.

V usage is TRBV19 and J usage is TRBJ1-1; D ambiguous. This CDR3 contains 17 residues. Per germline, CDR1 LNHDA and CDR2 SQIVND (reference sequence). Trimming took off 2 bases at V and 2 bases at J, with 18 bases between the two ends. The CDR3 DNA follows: TGTGCCAGTAGTATATCCTCAGGAGCGACGCATAACACTGAAGCTTTCTTT. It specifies CASSISSGATHNTEAFF.

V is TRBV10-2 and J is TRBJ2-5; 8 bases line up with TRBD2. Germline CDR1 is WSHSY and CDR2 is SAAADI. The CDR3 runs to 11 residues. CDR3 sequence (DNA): TGCGCAGCGGGGGCTTGGGAGACCCAGTACTTC. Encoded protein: CAAGAWETQYF.

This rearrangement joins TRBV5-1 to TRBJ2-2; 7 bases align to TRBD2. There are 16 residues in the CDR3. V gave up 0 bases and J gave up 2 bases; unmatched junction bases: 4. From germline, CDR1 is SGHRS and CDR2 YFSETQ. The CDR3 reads CASSLESGVNTGELFF. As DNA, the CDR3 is TGCGCCAGCAGCTTGGAAAGCGGGGTTAACACCGGGGAGCTGTTTTTT.

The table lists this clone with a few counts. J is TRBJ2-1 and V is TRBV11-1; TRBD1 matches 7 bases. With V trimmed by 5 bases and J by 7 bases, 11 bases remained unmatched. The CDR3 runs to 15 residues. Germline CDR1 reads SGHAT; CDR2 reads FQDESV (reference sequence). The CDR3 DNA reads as TGTGCCAGCAGCGGTCCTGCGAGGGGGCAAAATGAGCAGTTCTTC. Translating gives CASSGPARGQNEQFF.

DNA for the CDR3: TGTGCCTGGAGTGGGGGAGACTATGGCTACACCTTC. This encodes CAWSGGDYGYTF. This sequence joins TRBV30 and TRBJ1-2; the D is unclear. Germline CDR1 reads GTSNPN; CDR2 reads SVGIG (reference sequence). With 1 base removed from V and 3 bases from J, the gap between germline ends came to 6 bases. The CDR3 extends over 12 amino acids.

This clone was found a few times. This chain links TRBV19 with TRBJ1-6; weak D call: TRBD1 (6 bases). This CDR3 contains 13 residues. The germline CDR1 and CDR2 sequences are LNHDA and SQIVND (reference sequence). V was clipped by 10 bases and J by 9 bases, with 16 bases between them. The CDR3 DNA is TGTGCCACCGCTGAACAGGGTGCTTCACCCCTCCACTTT. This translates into CATAEQGASPLHF.

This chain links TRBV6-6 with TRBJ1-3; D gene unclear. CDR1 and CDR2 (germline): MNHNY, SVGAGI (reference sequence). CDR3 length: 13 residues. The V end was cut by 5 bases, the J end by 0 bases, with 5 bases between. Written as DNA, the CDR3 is TGTGCCAGCAGTCCGAGCTCTGGAAACACCATATATTTT. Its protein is CASSPSSGNTIYF.

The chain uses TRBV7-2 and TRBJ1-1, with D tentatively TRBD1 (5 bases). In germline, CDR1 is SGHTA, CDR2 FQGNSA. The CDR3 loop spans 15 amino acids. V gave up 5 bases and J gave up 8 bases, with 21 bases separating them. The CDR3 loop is CASSLQAEGAQEAFF. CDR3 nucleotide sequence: TGTGCCAGCAGCCTCCAGGCCGAAGGGGCCCAGGAAGCTTTCTTT.